This T cell receptor (beta chain) was recorded in a study of cytomegalovirus exposure and HLA in healthy donors. Study at large: Earlier results showed roughly 120 million unique TCR beta sequences derived from approximately 170 million T cells.

Primers: 60 Vbeta forward and 13 Jbeta reverse. Original processing methods: In a later analysis, the count reached 82 million or so unique TCR beta chains, with about 10 million shared. Here immunoSEQ multiplex PCR was the method, and the copy in TCRdb shows in-frame clones only, minus some. That table furnishes V, J and clone size, whereas the DNA furnished D and trimming. Here the sample spans 110,000 to 150,000 clones, approximately 9% being singletons. Donors were nominally healthy when sampled, though unrecorded immune exposures were likely. Comment on this clone: What it binds is unknown.

J was trimmed by 3 bases and V by 5 bases; bases with no gene match: 5. The CDR3 consists of 15 residues. Germline V CDR1 and CDR2: MDHEN, SYDVKM. Study-wide findings and caveats: Later on, an analysis tied under 20,000 TCR beta sequences to HLA alleles at 0.05 false discovery rate.

The J gene is TRBJ2-2, the V gene TRBV28; 8 bases fit TRBD1. The sequence was collected from a male donor in good health and CMV-seronegative. The sample taken for sequencing was PBMCs. This chain's CDR3 is CASSRDRPYTGELFF. CDR3 coding DNA: TGTGCCAGCAGTCGGGACAGGCCCTACACCGGGGAGCTGTTTTTT.